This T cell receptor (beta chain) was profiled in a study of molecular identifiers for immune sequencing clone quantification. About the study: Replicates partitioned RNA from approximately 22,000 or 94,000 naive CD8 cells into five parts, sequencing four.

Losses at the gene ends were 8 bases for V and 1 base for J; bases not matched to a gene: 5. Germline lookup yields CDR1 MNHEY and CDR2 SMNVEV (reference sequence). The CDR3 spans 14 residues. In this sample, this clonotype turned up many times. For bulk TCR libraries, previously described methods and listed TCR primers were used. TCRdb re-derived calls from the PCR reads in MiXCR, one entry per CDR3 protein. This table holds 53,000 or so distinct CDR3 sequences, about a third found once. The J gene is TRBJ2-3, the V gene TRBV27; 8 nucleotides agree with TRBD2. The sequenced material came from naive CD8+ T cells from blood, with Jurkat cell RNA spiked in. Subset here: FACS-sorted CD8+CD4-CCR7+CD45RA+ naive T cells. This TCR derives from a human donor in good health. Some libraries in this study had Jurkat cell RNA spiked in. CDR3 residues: CASGKRERTDTQYF. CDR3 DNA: TGTGCCAGCGGAAAGCGGGAGCGCACAGATACGCAGTATTTT.